This TCR beta chain was found in a study of shared clonotypes between healthy human individuals. Produced via immunoSEQ multiplex PCR; TCRdb's table is partial and in-frame only. The sample contains some 2,000,000 clones, about 95% of which appear only once. Findings and limits, study-wide: It was the non-shared clonotypes that had lower generation probabilities than clonotypes shared by all four donors.

Naive-designated CD8 cells lacked CD45RO, were positively enriched for CCR7, and omitted terminally differentiated effector memory CD45RA+ cells. The CDR3 is made up of 14 amino acids. The germline CDR1 and CDR2 sequences are LNHDA and SQIVND (reference sequence). V was clipped by 4 bases and J by 3 bases; unmatched bases: 3. About this clone itself: Antigen unknown.

Source material: naive CD8+ T cells sorted from blood. The sequence came from a young man in good health. V gene TRBV19 combines with J gene TRBJ1-1; TRBD1 aligns across 9 bases. CDR3 in amino acids: CASSRGTGYTEAFF. Written as DNA, the CDR3 is TGTGCCAGTAGTAGAGGGACAGGGTACACTGAAGCTTTCTTT.